A single sample gave rise to the 30 T cell receptor beta chains below, sequenced in a study of blood T cell repertoires in COVID-19. Only in-frame clones appear in the TCRdb table, and some are missing; sequencing was by immunoSEQ multiplex PCR. The sample consists of some 250,000 clones, 86% of them appearing once. The material sequenced was peripheral blood. These receptors came from a man older than 75 with acute or convalescent COVID-19.

The chain joins TRBV29-1 to TRBJ2-3; 7 bases line up with TRBD2. Germline trimming cut 6 bases from V and 5 bases from J; bases unmatched to any gene: 14. The CDR3 loop spans 15 amino acids. Germline CDR1 and CDR2: SQVTM and ANQGSEA. CDR3 DNA: TGCAGCGTCACAGACACAGGAGCGGGGTTAGATACGCAGTATTTT. It encodes CSVTDTGAGLDTQYF.

The table lists this clone with many counts. The chain couples TRBV28 to TRBJ2-2, with D possibly being TRBD2 (6 bases). V was trimmed by 2 bases and J by 5 bases, leaving 6 bases between them. Germline CDR1 MDHEN, CDR2 SYDVKM. The CDR3 contains 13 residues. CDR3 nucleotide sequence: TGTGCCAGCAGTTTAGGGGGGACCGGGGAGCTGTTTTTT. Its protein product is CASSLGGTGELFF.

V is TRBV18 and J is TRBJ2-7; TRBD1 agrees at 9 bases. J gave up 6 bases and V 1 base, and 7 bases lay outside the gene matches. The CDR3 runs 15 residues. Germline V lookup: CDR1 KGHSH, CDR2 LQKENI. CDR3 DNA: TGTGCCAGCTCACCACAGGGGACAGGGCTAGTCGAGCAGTACTTC. Protein: CASSPQGTGLVEQYF.

The CDR3 sequence is CASRAPGGAGAFF. In nucleotides, the CDR3 is TGTGCCAGTAGAGCTCCAGGGGGCGCGGGAGCTTTCTTT. The J gene is TRBJ1-1, the V gene TRBV19; 8 bases agree with TRBD1. Losses at the gene ends were 6 bases for V and 10 bases for J; bases not matched to a gene: 10. The V gene's germline CDR1 is LNHDA and CDR2 SQIVND (reference sequence). The CDR3 extends over 13 amino acids. The variable domain in full, with the rest retrieved from reference TRBV19 and TRBJ1-1, is DGGITQSPKYLFRKEGQNVTLSCEQNLNHDAMYWYRQDPGQGLRLIYYSQIVNDFQKGDIAEGYSVSREKKESFPLTVTSAQKNPTAFYLCASRAPGGAGAFFGQGTRLTVV.

The rearrangement uses TRBV7-2 and TRBJ1-1, with D possibly TRBD1 on 5 matching bases. Per germline, CDR1 SGHTA and CDR2 FQGNSA. V was trimmed by 4 bases and J by 6 bases, leaving 18 bases between them. The CDR3 spans 15 residues. In nucleotides, the CDR3 is TGTGCCAGCAGCTCGATGGGGGGAATAGTGTCTGAAGCTTTCTTT. Amino acids: CASSSMGGIVSEAFF.

The chain employs TRBV14 and TRBJ2-5, with D perhaps TRBD2 (5 bases). Trimming removed 4 bases at V and 5 bases at J, with 14 bases between. The CDR3 spans 14 residues. Germline CDR1 reads SGHDN; CDR2 reads FVKESK. The CDR3, as DNA: TGTGCCAGCAGCCTGTGGTCCGGGGAGGAGACCCAGTACTTC. Protein product: CASSLWSGEETQYF.

CDR3 region: CASSIRTGMNTEAFF. The CDR3 nucleotides are TGTGCCAGCAGCATAAGGACAGGAATGAACACTGAAGCTTTCTTT. The rearrangement uses TRBV11-2 and TRBJ1-1, with 7 bases aligning to TRBD1. The ends lost 5 bases at V and 0 bases at J; junction bases unmatched: 6. Per germline, CDR1 SGHAT and CDR2 FQNNGV. The CDR3 is made up of 15 amino acids.

The V and J genes are TRBV28 and TRBJ2-7; no firm D call. Deletions cut 3 bases from V and 1 base from J, with 10 bases between. Looked up from germline, CDR1 is MDHEN and CDR2 is SYDVKM. The CDR3 covers 14 residues. The CDR3 here is CASSLSQTSYEQYF. The CDR3 DNA is TGTGCCAGCAGTTTGTCACAGACATCCTACGAGCAGTACTTC.

The J gene is TRBJ1-1, the V gene TRBV19; TRBD1 is a possible D gene (5 bases). Trimming removed 7 bases from V and 1 base from J, with 10 bases in between. Germline V CDR1 and CDR2: LNHDA, SQIVND (reference sequence). This CDR3 comprises 13 residues. CDR3 DNA sequence: TGTGCCAGTATGGGGGGAGCGAACACTGAAGCTTTCTTT. Encoded protein: CASMGGANTEAFF.

V and J are TRBV6-2 or TRBV6-3 and TRBJ2-7; 8 bases are shared with TRBD2. Trimming took 0 bases from V and 1 from J; bases not matched to a gene: 5. The germline V gene has CDR1 MNHEY and CDR2 SVGEGT. This CDR3 has 16 amino acids. CDR3 amino acids: CASSYSTASGSYEQYF. For the CDR3, the DNA is TGTGCCAGCAGTTACTCGACGGCTAGCGGGTCCTACGAGCAGTACTTC.

This clone was seen only once. This chain connects TRBV6-5 to TRBJ2-7; the match to TRBD1 covers 9 bases. V shed 0 bases and J 5 bases; nucleotides not matched to a gene: 5. There are 15 residues in the CDR3. Germline CDR1 MNHEY, CDR2 SVGAGI. CDR3 nucleotides: TGTGCCAGCAGTTACTCGAAGGACAGGGGTCACGAGCAGTACTTC. Protein sequence: CASSYSKDRGHEQYF.

This clone appeared a single time. This chain connects TRBV18 to TRBJ2-5, with 7 bases aligning to TRBD2. Per germline, CDR1 KGHSH and CDR2 LQKENI. J gave up 5 bases and V 6 bases, and 9 bases lay outside the gene matches. The CDR3 sequence is 14 residues long. CDR3 residues: CASSPRTSRETQYF. DNA of the CDR3: TGTGCCAGCTCGCCCAGGACTAGTCGGGAGACCCAGTACTTC.

The rearrangement joins TRBV15 to TRBJ2-7, with 10 bases that match TRBD2. J lost 7 bases, V lost 2 bases, and 8 bases had no gene match. The CDR3 spans 15 residues. CDR1 and CDR2 from the germline V gene are LNHNV and YYDKDF (reference sequence). This CDR3 is CATSRRGLAVREQYF. The CDR3 DNA reads as TGTGCCACCAGCAGACGAGGACTAGCGGTCCGGGAGCAGTACTTC.

This rearrangement joins TRBV25-1 to TRBJ1-1; 8 nucleotides match TRBD1. Germline V gene lookup returns CDR1 MGHDK and CDR2 SYGVNS. With 5 bases clipped from V and 6 bases from J, the junction kept 5 bases outside the gene matches. The CDR3 covers 13 residues. CDR3 residues: CASSPTGGPEAFF. In DNA, the CDR3 is TGTGCCAGCAGTCCCACAGGGGGGCCTGAAGCTTTCTTT. Full variable domain (rest looked up from reference TRBV25-1 and TRBJ1-1): EADIYQTPRYLVIGTGKKITLECSQTMGHDKMYWYQQDPGMELHLIHYSYGVNSTEKGDLSSESTVSRIRTEHFPLTLESARPSHTSQYLCASSPTGGPEAFFGQGTRLTVV.

The V gene is TRBV5-8, the J gene TRBJ1-5, with 8 bases identical to TRBD1. V shed 3 bases, J shed 0 bases, and the junction held 11 bases outside the gene matches. This CDR3 contains 18 residues. The germline gives CDR1 SGHTS, CDR2 YDEGEE. CDR3 amino acids: CASSSPPNRGFSNQPQHF. The CDR3 bases are TGTGCCAGCAGCTCTCCACCGAACAGGGGGTTTAGCAATCAGCCCCAGCATTTT.

Only one count was recorded for this clone. The genes are TRBV7-2 and TRBJ2-5; 7 bases are a match to TRBD1. Germline V gene data show CDR1 as SGHTA and CDR2 as FQGNSA. The CDR3 contains 15 residues. V was pared by 7 bases and J by 5 bases, with 13 bases of the junction left unmatched. As DNA, the CDR3 is TGTGCCAGCACCGCCTTGACAGGGCCGCAGGAGACCCAGTACTTC. It codes for CASTALTGPQETQYF.

J is TRBJ1-1 and V is TRBV19; the D is unclear. Germline CDR1 LNHDA, CDR2 SQIVND (reference sequence). The CDR3 runs to 15 residues. Trimming left V 2 bases short and J 5 bases short, with 15 bases between. CDR3 bases: TGTGCCAGTAGTATAAGTGAGGGCGCCGGGACTGAAGCTTTCTTT. Protein: CASSISEGAGTEAFF.

The J gene is TRBJ2-2, the V gene TRBV29-1; D not resolved. The CDR3 is 13 amino acids. Germline CDR1 and CDR2: SQVTM and ANQGSEA. V lost 7 bases, J lost 4 bases, and 13 bases lay in between. The DNA of the CDR3 is TGCAGCGCCCTTGTCAGCGCCACCGGGGAGCTGTTTTTT. This gives the protein CSALVSATGELFF.

The V call is TRBV25-1, the J call TRBJ1-6; tentative D call: TRBD1 (5 bases). With 8 bases removed from V and 6 bases from J, the gap between germline ends came to 14 bases. This CDR3 region has 14 residues. CDR1 MGHDK and CDR2 SYGVNS come from the germline V gene. DNA for the CDR3: TGTGCCAGCTCGGGACTGACATTTAATTCACCCCTCCACTTT. Protein product: CASSGLTFNSPLHF. The variable domain in full, with the rest retrieved from reference TRBV25-1 and TRBJ1-6, is EADIYQTPRYLVIGTGKKITLECSQTMGHDKMYWYQQDPGMELHLIHYSYGVNSTEKGDLSSESTVSRIRTEHFPLTLESARPSHTSQYLCASSGLTFNSPLHFGNGTRLTVT.

J is TRBJ1-5 and V is TRBV3-1 (or the pseudogene TRBV3-2), with TRBD1 as a possible D gene (5 bases). The CDR3 is 14 residues long. Trimming removed 4 bases at V and 5 bases at J, with 12 bases between. The V gene's germline CDR1 is LGHDT and CDR2 YNNKEL (reference sequence). In nucleotides, the CDR3 is TGTGCCAGCAGCCCTTGGCAGGGTGATCAGCCCCAGCATTTT. It codes for CASSPWQGDQPQHF.

This clone was counted a single time. This chain connects TRBV2 to TRBJ2-7, with D hard to call. The V gene's germline CDR1 is SNHLY and CDR2 FYNNEI. The CDR3 runs to 11 residues. V shed 7 bases and J shed 4 bases, with 8 bases lying between them. CDR3 amino acids: CASTVQYEQYF. The CDR3 DNA reads TGTGCCAGCACCGTCCAGTACGAGCAGTACTTC.

The chain uses TRBV19 and TRBJ1-2, with 9 bases identical to TRBD1. Germline V lookup: CDR1 LNHDA, CDR2 SQIVND (reference sequence). This CDR3 has 14 amino acids. The J segment lost 7 bases and the V segment lost 4 bases, leaving 7 bases of the junction unmatched. In DNA form, the CDR3 reads TGTGCCAGTAGTAGGGGACAGGGTATCGGTGGCTACACCTTC. Its protein product is CASSRGQGIGGYTF.

J is TRBJ2-5 and V is TRBV5-8; 13 positions match TRBD2. V lost 4 bases to trimming and J lost 1 base; unmatched junction nucleotides: 7. Germline V gene lookup returns CDR1 SGHTS and CDR2 YDEGEE. There are 17 residues in the CDR3. Here the CDR3 reads CASSPSGLAGTQETQYF. The DNA of the CDR3 is TGTGCCAGCAGCCCCTCGGGACTAGCGGGGACCCAAGAGACCCAGTACTTC.

This clone has a single count. V is TRBV6-2 or TRBV6-3 and J is TRBJ2-2; a possible D gene is TRBD1 (6 bases). Trimming shortened V by 0 bases and J by 1 base, and 9 bases separated the two germline ends. The germline CDR1 and CDR2 sequences are MNHEY and SVGEGT. The CDR3 consists of 16 residues. The CDR3 nucleotides are TGTGCCAGCAGTTACTCACCGGGACAGAACACCGGGGAGCTGTTTTTT. This translates into CASSYSPGQNTGELFF.

V is TRBV27 and J is TRBJ2-1; 7 nucleotides agree with TRBD2. CDR3 size: 11 residues. The germline V gene has CDR1 MNHEY and CDR2 SMNVEV (reference sequence). V lost 7 bases and J lost 9; bases outside the gene matches: 3. CDR3 region: CASTGGTEQFF. For the CDR3, the DNA is TGTGCCAGCACGGGGGGAACTGAGCAGTTCTTC.

There are a few counts of this clone. The gene calls are TRBV5-8 and TRBJ1-5; 8 bases line up with TRBD1. The CDR3 runs to 15 residues. Germline lookup yields CDR1 SGHTS and CDR2 YDEGEE. V lost 2 bases to trimming and J lost 6 bases; unmatched junction nucleotides: 7. The CDR3 protein is CASSFRTGLSQPQHF. Here the CDR3 DNA reads TGTGCCAGCAGCTTTCGGACAGGGCTGAGTCAGCCCCAGCATTTT.

The gene calls are TRBV10-2 and TRBJ1-6; weak D call: TRBD1 (5 bases). This CDR3 is 14 amino acids long. Looked up from germline, CDR1 is WSHSY and CDR2 is SAAADI. V dropped 7 bases and J dropped 10 bases, with 17 bases sitting between them. DNA for the CDR3: TGCGCCAGCAATCAAGACAGATTAGTCTCACCCCTCCACTTT. It is translated as CASNQDRLVSPLHF.

This chain links TRBV28 with TRBJ1-1, with 10 nucleotides matching TRBD1. CDR3 size: 16 residues. Germline V gene lookup returns CDR1 MDHEN and CDR2 SYDVKM. Unmatched junction bases numbered 8, after V lost 2 bases and J lost 5 bases. The CDR3 protein is CASSLGTGAGVTEAFF. The CDR3 DNA is TGTGCCAGCAGTTTAGGGACAGGGGCAGGGGTTACTGAAGCTTTCTTT. Based on the CDR3 plus reference TRBV28 and TRBJ1-1, the full variable domain is DVKVTQSSRYLVKRTGEKVFLECVQDMDHENMFWYRQDPGLGLRLIYFSYDVKMKEKGDIPEGYSVSREKKERFSLILESASTNQTSMYLCASSLGTGAGVTEAFFGQGTRLTVV.

The chain uses TRBV12-5 and TRBJ2-3; TRBD2 might be the D (6 bases). From germline, CDR1 is LGHNT and CDR2 FRNRAP. V lost 6 bases and J 5 bases, leaving 12 bases between the germline ends. This CDR3 has 13 amino acids. CDR3 DNA: TGTGCTAGTGGCACCCTCGGGGGAGATACGCAGTATTTT. Translated: CASGTLGGDTQYF.

This chain connects TRBV2 to TRBJ1-2; 7 bases match TRBD1. V was pared by 6 bases and J by 8 bases, with 9 bases of the junction left unmatched. From germline, CDR1 is SNHLY and CDR2 FYNNEI. CDR3 length: 13 residues. Written as DNA, the CDR3 is TGTGCCAGCAGCGTGACAGGGAATGGAGGCTACACCTTC. Amino acid sequence: CASSVTGNGGYTF.